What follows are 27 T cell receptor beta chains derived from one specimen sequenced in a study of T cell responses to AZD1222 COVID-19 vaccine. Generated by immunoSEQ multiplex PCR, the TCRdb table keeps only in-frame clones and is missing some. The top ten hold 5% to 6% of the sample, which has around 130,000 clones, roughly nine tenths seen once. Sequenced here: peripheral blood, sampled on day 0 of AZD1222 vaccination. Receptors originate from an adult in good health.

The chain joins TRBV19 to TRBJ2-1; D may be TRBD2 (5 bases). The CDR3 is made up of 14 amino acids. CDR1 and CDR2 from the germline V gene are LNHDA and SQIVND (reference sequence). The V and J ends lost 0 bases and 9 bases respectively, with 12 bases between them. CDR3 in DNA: TGTGCCAGTAGTATAGATGATAGAACTAGTGAGCAGTTCTTC. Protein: CASSIDDRTSEQFF.

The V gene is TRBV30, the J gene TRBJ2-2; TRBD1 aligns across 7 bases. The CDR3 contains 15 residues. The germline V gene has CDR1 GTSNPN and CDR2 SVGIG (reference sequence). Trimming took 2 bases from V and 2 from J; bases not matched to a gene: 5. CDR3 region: CAWSRDSINTGELFF. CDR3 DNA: TGTGCCTGGAGTAGGGACAGCATTAACACCGGGGAGCTGTTTTTT.

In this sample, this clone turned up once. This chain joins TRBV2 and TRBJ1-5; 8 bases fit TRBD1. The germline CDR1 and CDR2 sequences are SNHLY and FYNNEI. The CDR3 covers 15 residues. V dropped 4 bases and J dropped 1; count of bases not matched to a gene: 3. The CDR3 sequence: CASSADRGSNQPQHF. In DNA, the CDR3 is TGTGCCAGCAGTGCTGACAGGGGAAGCAATCAGCCCCAGCATTTT.

The CDR3 bases are TGCGCCAGCACCCGGGAGGCAGGGGCTAGCAATCAGCCCCAGCATTTT. Amino acids: CASTREAGASNQPQHF. The V and J genes are TRBV4-1 and TRBJ1-5; TRBD1 might be the D (6 bases). V was clipped by 7 bases and J by 0 bases, with 16 bases between them. The germline gives CDR1 MGHRA, CDR2 YSYEKL. This CDR3 is 16 amino acids long.

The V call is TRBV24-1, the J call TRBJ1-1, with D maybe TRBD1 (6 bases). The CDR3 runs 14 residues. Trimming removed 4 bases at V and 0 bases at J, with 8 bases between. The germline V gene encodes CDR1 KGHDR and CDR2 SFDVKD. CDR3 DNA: TGTGCCACCAGTGACAGACAGGTGAACACTGAAGCTTTCTTT. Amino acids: CATSDRQVNTEAFF.

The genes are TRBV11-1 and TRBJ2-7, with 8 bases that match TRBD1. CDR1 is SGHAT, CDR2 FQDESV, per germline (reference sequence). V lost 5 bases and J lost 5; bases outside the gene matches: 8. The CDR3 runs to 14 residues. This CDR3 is CASSRGQGINEQYF. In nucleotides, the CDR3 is TGTGCCAGCAGCCGAGGACAGGGTATAAACGAGCAGTACTTC.

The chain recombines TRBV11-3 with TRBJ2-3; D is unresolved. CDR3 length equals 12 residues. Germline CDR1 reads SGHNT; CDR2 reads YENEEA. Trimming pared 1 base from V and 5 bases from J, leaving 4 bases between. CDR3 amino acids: CASSLGEDTQYF. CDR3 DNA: TGTGCCAGCAGCTTAGGGGAAGATACGCAGTATTTT. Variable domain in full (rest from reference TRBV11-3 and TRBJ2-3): EAGVVQSPRYKIIEKKQPVAFWCNPISGHNTLYWYLQNLGQGPELLIRYENEEAVDDSQLPKDRFSAERLKGVDSTLKIQPAELGDSAVYLCASSLGEDTQYFGPGTRLTVL.

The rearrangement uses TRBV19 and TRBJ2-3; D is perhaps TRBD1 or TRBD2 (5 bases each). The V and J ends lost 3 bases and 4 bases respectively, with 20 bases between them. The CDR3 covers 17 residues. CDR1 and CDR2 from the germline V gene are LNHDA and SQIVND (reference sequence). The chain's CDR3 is CASSIDWGSGVADTQYF. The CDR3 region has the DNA TGTGCCAGTAGTATCGATTGGGGGTCAGGAGTCGCAGATACGCAGTATTTT. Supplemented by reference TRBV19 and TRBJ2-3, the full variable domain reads DGGITQSPKYLFRKEGQNVTLSCEQNLNHDAMYWYRQDPGQGLRLIYYSQIVNDFQKGDIAEGYSVSREKKESFPLTVTSAQKNPTAFYLCASSIDWGSGVADTQYFGPGTRLTVL.

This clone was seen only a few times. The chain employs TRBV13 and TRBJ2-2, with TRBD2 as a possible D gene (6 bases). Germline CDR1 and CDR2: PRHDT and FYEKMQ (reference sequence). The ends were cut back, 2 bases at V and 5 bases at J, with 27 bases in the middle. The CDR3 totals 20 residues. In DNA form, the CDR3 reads TGTGCCAGCAGCTTACGTAGGCGGATAAATTCGAGGGACTTAACCGGGGAGCTGTTTTTT. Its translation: CASSLRRRINSRDLTGELFF.

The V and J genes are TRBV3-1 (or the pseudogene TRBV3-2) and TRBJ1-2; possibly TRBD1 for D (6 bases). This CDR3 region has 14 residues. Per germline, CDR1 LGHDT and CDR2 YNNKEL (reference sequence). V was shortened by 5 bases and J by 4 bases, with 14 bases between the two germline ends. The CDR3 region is CASSFKTGTYGYTF. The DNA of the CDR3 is TGTGCCAGCAGCTTCAAGACAGGCACCTATGGCTACACCTTC.

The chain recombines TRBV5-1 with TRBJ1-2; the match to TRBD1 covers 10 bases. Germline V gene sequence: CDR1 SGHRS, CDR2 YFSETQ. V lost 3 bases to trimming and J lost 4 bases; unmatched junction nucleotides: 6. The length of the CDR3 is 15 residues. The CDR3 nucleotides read TGCGCCAGCAGCTCCACGGGACAGGGGATCTATGGCTACACCTTC. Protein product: CASSSTGQGIYGYTF. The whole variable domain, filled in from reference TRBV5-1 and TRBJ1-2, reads KAGVTQTPRYLIKTRGQQVTLSCSPISGHRSVSWYQQTPGQGLQFLFEYFSETQRNKGNFPGRFSGRQFSNSRSEMNVSTLELGDSALYLCASSSTGQGIYGYTFGSGTRLTVV.

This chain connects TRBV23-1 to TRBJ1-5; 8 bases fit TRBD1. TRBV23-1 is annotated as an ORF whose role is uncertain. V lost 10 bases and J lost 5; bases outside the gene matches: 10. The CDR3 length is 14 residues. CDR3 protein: CATRGGQGDQPQHF. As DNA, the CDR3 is TGCGCCACAAGAGGAGGACAGGGAGATCAGCCCCAGCATTTT.

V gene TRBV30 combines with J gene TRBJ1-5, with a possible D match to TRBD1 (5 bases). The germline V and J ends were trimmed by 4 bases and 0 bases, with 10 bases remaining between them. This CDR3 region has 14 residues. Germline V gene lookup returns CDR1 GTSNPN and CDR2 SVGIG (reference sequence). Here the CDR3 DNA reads TGTGCCTGGACCGAAGGACATAGCAATCAGCCCCAGCATTTT. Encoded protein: CAWTEGHSNQPQHF.

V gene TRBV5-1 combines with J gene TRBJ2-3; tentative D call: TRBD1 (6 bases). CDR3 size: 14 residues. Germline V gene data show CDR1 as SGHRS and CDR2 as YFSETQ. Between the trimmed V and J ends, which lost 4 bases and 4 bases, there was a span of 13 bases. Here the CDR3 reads CASSPRTASDTQYF. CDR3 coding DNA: TGCGCCAGCAGCCCCCGGACAGCCTCAGATACGCAGTATTTT.

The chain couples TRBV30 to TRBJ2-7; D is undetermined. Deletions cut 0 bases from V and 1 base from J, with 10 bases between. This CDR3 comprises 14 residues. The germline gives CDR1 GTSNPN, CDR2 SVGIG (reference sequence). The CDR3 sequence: CAWSVLSRSYEQYF. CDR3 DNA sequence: TGTGCCTGGAGTGTACTTTCCAGGTCCTACGAGCAGTACTTC.

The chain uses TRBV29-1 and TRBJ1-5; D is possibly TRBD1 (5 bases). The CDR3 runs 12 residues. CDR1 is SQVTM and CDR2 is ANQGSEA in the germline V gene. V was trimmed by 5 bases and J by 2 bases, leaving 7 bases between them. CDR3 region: CSVRDGNQPQHF. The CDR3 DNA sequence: TGCAGCGTTAGGGACGGCAATCAGCCCCAGCATTTT.

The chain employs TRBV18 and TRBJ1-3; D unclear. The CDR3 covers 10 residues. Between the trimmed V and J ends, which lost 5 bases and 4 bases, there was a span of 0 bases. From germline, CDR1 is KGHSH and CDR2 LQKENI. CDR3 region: CASSGNTIYF. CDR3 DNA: TGTGCCAGCTCAGGAAACACCATATATTTT.

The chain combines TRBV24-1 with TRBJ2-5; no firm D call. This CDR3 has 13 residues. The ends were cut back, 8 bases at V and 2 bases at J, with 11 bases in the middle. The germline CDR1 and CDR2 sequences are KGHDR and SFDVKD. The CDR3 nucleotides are TGTGCCACCAAGAACGGGCCGCAAGAGACCCAGTACTTC. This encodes CATKNGPQETQYF.

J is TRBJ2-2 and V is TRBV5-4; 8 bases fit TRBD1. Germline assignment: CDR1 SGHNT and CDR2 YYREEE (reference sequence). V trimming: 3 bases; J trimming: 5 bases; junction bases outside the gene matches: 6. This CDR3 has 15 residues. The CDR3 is CASSYDRGGTGELFF. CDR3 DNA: TGTGCCAGCAGCTACGACAGGGGTGGGACCGGGGAGCTGTTTTTT.

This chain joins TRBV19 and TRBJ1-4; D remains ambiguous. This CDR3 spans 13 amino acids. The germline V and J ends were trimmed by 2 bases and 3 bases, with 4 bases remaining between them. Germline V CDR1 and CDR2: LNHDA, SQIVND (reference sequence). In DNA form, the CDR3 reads TGTGCCAGTAGTATACGGCCTAATGAAAAACTGTTTTTT. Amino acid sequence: CASSIRPNEKLFF.

The CDR3: CASSTGQETQYF. CDR3 bases: TGTGCCAGTAGTACAGGGCAAGAGACCCAGTACTTC. This chain uses TRBV19 with TRBJ2-5; the D gene is possibly TRBD1 (5 bases). This CDR3 region has 12 residues. Trimming cost V 4 bases and J 2 bases, with 5 bases left between them. Germline CDR1 and CDR2: LNHDA and SQIVND (reference sequence).

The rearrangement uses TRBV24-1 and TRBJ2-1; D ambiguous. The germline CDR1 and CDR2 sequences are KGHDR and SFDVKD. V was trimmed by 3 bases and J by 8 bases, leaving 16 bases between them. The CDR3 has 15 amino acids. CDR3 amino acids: CATSDAKFFRDEQFF. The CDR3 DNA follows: TGTGCCACCAGTGATGCAAAATTTTTTAGGGATGAGCAGTTCTTC.

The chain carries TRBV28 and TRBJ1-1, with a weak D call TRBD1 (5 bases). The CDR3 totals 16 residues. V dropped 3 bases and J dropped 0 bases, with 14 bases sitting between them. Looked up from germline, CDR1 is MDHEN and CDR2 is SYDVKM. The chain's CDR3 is CASSFFGAGMNTEAFF. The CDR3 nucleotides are TGTGCCAGCAGTTTTTTCGGGGCTGGGATGAACACTGAAGCTTTCTTT.

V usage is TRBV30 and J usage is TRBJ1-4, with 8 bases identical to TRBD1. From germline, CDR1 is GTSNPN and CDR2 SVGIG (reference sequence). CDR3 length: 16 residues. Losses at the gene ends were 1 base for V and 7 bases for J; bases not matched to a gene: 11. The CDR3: CAWSARTGSRSEKLFF. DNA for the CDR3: TGTGCCTGGAGTGCCCGGACAGGGTCCCGTAGTGAAAAACTGTTTTTT.

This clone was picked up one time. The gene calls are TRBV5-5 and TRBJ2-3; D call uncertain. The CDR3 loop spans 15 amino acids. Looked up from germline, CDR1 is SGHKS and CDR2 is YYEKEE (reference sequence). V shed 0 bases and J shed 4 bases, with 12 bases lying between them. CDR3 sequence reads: CASSLGLLPPDTQYF. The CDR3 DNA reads TGTGCCAGCAGCTTGGGACTTCTCCCCCCAGATACGCAGTATTTT.

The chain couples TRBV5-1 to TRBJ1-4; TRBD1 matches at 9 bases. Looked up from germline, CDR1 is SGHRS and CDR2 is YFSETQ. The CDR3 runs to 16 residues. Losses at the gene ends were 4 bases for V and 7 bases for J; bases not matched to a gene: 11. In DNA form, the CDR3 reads TGCGCCAGCAGCCCCGGGACAGGGAATCGGCCTGAAAAACTGTTTTTT. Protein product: CASSPGTGNRPEKLFF.

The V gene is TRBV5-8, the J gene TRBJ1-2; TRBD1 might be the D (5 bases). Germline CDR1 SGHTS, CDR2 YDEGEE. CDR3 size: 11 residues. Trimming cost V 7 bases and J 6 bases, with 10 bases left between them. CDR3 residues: CASRRGDGYTF. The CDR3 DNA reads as TGTGCCAGCCGTAGAGGGGATGGCTACACCTTC.